One sample yielded the 21 T cell receptor beta chains listed below, sequenced in a study of beta chain features in type 1 diabetes. The study reverse transcribed the entire isolated RNA, so it sequenced expressed TCRB transcripts. Generated by immunoSEQ multiplex PCR, the TCRdb table keeps only in-frame clones and is missing some. The table lists 250,000 or so clones, 25% to 35% of them singletons. The sequenced material came from central memory CD4+ T cells from blood. The receptors here all came from a man aged 30 to 45 in good health.

This clone was seen more than once but under ten times. The chain links TRBV7-9 to TRBJ1-6; D gene ambiguous. With 5 bases removed from V and 7 bases from J, the gap between germline ends came to 6 bases. Per germline, CDR1 SEHNR and CDR2 FQNEAQ (reference sequence). The CDR3 spans 12 residues. CDR3 coding DNA: TGTGCCAGCAGCGGAGGAAATTCACCCCTCCACTTT. This sequence encodes CASSGGNSPLHF.

CDR3 amino acids: CASSLTLAGATDTQYF. CDR3 DNA: TGTGCCAGCAGCTTAACACTAGCGGGGGCCACAGATACGCAGTATTTT. The V gene is TRBV7-2, the J gene TRBJ2-3; 11 bases match TRBD2. V was pared by 2 bases and J by 2 bases, with 3 bases of the junction left unmatched. Germline V gene sequence: CDR1 SGHTA, CDR2 FQGNSA. The CDR3 contains 16 residues.

This chain connects TRBV5-6 to TRBJ2-5; D might be TRBD2 (5 bases). V lost 0 bases and J lost 3, with 15 bases in between. The CDR3 spans 16 residues. Germline V gene sequence: CDR1 SGHDT, CDR2 YYEEEE. CDR3 sequence reads: CASSLARTPREETQYF. The DNA of the CDR3 is TGTGCCAGCAGCTTGGCTCGCACTCCGCGGGAAGAGACCCAGTACTTC.

CDR3 DNA sequence: TGTGCCAGCAGCTTGAGGACAGGGTATGAGCAGTTCTTC. Translation: CASSLRTGYEQFF. V and J are TRBV7-2 and TRBJ2-1, with TRBD1 matching 8 bases. The J segment lost 8 bases and the V segment lost 3 bases, leaving 3 bases of the junction unmatched. Looked up from germline, CDR1 is SGHTA and CDR2 is FQGNSA. The CDR3 covers 13 residues. The variable domain in full, with the rest retrieved from reference TRBV7-2 and TRBJ2-1, is GAGVSQSPSNKVTEKGKDVELRCDPISGHTALYWYRQSLGQGLEFLIYFQGNSAPDKSGLPSDRFSAERTGGSVSTLTIQRTQQEDSAVYLCASSLRTGYEQFFGPGTRLTVL.

This clone has a handful of counts. One end of the junction does not line up with germline, which may come from a read error. The rearrangement links TRBV14 to TRBJ2-6; 10 nucleotides line up with TRBD1. Germline lookup yields CDR1 SGHDN and CDR2 FVKESK. There are 18 residues in the CDR3. The CDR3 bases are TGTGCCAGCCGCCAAGTGCCGGGACAGGGGTATGGGGCCAACGTCCTGACTTTC. Translation gives CASRQVPGQGYGANVLTF.

The chain links TRBV10-2 to TRBJ1-5; 7 positions match TRBD1. This CDR3 contains 13 residues. The germline V gene has CDR1 WSHSY and CDR2 SAAADI. After removal of 4 bases from V and 5 bases from J, the junction contained 2 bases not matched to a gene. This CDR3 is CASSAGGHQPQHF. The CDR3 bases are TGCGCCAGCAGTGCAGGGGGGCATCAGCCCCAGCATTTT.

The chain is built from TRBV19 and TRBJ1-5; D not resolved. The CDR3 loop spans 14 amino acids. V lost 7 bases, J lost 5 bases, and 15 bases lay in between. CDR1 is LNHDA, CDR2 SQIVND, per germline (reference sequence). CDR3 nucleotides: TGTGCCAGTACCAGAGATTCCTCCTATCAGCCCCAGCATTTT. This translates into CASTRDSSYQPQHF.

V gene TRBV28 combines with J gene TRBJ2-4; 8 bases map to TRBD2. Trimming took 6 bases from V and 2 from J; bases not matched to a gene: 9. This CDR3 comprises 16 residues. Germline values: CDR1 MDHEN, CDR2 SYDVKM. DNA for the CDR3: TGTGCCAGCAGCTCGGGGCAGCGGGAGACCAAAAACATTCAGTACTTC. It specifies CASSSGQRETKNIQYF.

This clone was counted once. This sequence joins TRBV11-2 and TRBJ2-7; D is possibly TRBD1 (6 bases). The CDR3 is made up of 12 amino acids. V lost 4 bases, J lost 7 bases, and 11 bases lay in between. Germline assignment: CDR1 SGHAT and CDR2 FQNNGV. The CDR3, as DNA: TGTGCCAGCAGCTCCCCAAGGGGGGAGCAGTACTTC. Translating it yields CASSSPRGEQYF.

This clone was seen a few times. Other DNA sequences of this sample code for an identical CDR3. The V and J genes are TRBV29-1 and TRBJ2-5; 7 nucleotides match TRBD1. V gave up 5 bases and J gave up 4 bases; unmatched junction bases: 4. From germline, CDR1 is SQVTM and CDR2 ANQGSEA. There are 12 residues in the CDR3. This CDR3 reads CSVLAGGETQYF. The CDR3 coding sequence is TGCAGCGTTCTGGCAGGGGGAGAGACCCAGTACTTC.

A remark on this clone: The sample contains more than one DNA sequence encoding this CDR3. V gene TRBV18 combines with J gene TRBJ1-1; D unclear. V lost 3 bases, J lost 1 base, and 6 bases lay in between. CDR1 is KGHSH, CDR2 LQKENI, per germline. The CDR3 is made up of 13 amino acids. The CDR3 sequence is CASSPVRNTEAFF. CDR3 nucleotides: TGTGCCAGCTCACCGGTCCGGAACACTGAAGCTTTCTTT.

Notes on this clone: Other nucleotide sequences in the sample specify the same CDR3. This rearrangement joins TRBV7-2 to TRBJ2-5; 10 bases are shared with TRBD2. This CDR3 region has 15 residues. Germline V CDR1 and CDR2: SGHTA, FQGNSA. V was pared by 5 bases and J by 4 bases, with 7 bases of the junction left unmatched. CDR3 nucleotides: TGTGCCAGCAGCCTCCTAGCGGGAGTTCCAGAGACCCAGTACTTC. This codes for CASSLLAGVPETQYF.

This clone was seen only once. The chain carries TRBV4-1 and TRBJ2-1, with 8 bases matching TRBD2. The germline gives CDR1 MGHRA, CDR2 YSYEKL. This CDR3 has 16 amino acids. Trimming removed 4 bases from V and 3 bases from J; junction bases left unmatched: 8. Here the CDR3 DNA reads TGCGCCAGCAGCCCCGGGATAGCGGGATTCTACAATGAGCAGTTCTTC. Translating gives CASSPGIAGFYNEQFF.

The sample holds a few counts of this clone. The chain links TRBV7-2 to TRBJ2-1, with unresolved D. The germline V gene encodes CDR1 SGHTA and CDR2 FQGNSA. The CDR3 covers 13 residues. Trimming removed 5 bases from V and 4 bases from J, with 9 bases in between. CDR3 residues: CASSPSLYNEQFF. CDR3 bases: TGTGCCAGCAGCCCCTCCCTTTACAATGAGCAGTTCTTC.

The chain has TRBV10-3 and TRBJ2-7; 13 bases map to TRBD2. Per germline, CDR1 ENHRY and CDR2 SYGVKD. The CDR3 spans 15 residues. Trimming at V came to 5 bases and at J to 2 bases, leaving 3 bases not matched to a gene. CDR3 bases: TGTGCCATCAGTTCCGGGACTAGCGGGACCTACGAGCAGTACTTC. Encoded protein: CAISSGTSGTYEQYF.

The chain links TRBV6-7 to TRBJ2-5, with D unresolved. TRBV6-7 is an ORF, and what it does is uncertain. The V and J ends lost 6 bases and 5 bases respectively, with 10 bases between them. The CDR3 extends over 12 amino acids. CDR3 in amino acids: CASSHDRETQYF. The CDR3 bases are TGTGCCAGCAGCCACGACCGGGAGACCCAGTACTTC.

This clone occurred a few times. A much more abundant neighbour one base away suggests this may be a read error. The J gene is TRBJ2-1, the V gene TRBV7-2; 7 nucleotides line up with TRBD2. This CDR3 has 15 residues. Germline-derived CDR1 and CDR2 are SGHTA and FQGNSA. The CDR3 region is CASSVAGPRDNEQFF. The CDR3 region has the DNA TGTGCCAGCAGCGTAGCGGGTCCCCGGGACAATGAGCAGTTCTTC.

This sequence joins TRBV6-5 and TRBJ2-2; TRBD2 matches 8 bases. The CDR3 is 15 residues long. The V gene end was trimmed by 6 bases and the J gene end by 0 bases; junction bases not matched to a gene: 3. CDR1 and CDR2 from the germline V gene are MNHEY and SVGAGI. CDR3 sequence reads: CASRTAGANTGELFF. In nucleotides, the CDR3 is TGTGCCAGCAGGACAGCGGGAGCGAACACCGGGGAGCTGTTTTTT.

This clone has just a few counts. Other DNA sequences in this specimen translate into the identical CDR3. The chain is built from TRBV28 and TRBJ2-7; D may be TRBD1 (6 bases). The CDR3 spans 13 residues. The germline gives CDR1 MDHEN, CDR2 SYDVKM. V dropped 4 bases and J dropped 1 base, with 8 bases sitting between them. In DNA form, the CDR3 reads TGTGCCAGCAGTTCTGGACAGTCCTACGAGCAGTACTTC. Protein product: CASSSGQSYEQYF.

Written as DNA, the CDR3 is TGTGCCAGCAGCAACGCGAGGGGTTACACCTTC. This codes for CASSNARGYTF. V is TRBV5-6 and J is TRBJ1-2, with a weak D call TRBD1 (5 bases). Germline loops: CDR1 SGHDT, CDR2 YYEEEE. This CDR3 region has 11 residues. V was cut by 4 bases and J by 11 bases, with 12 bases left in between. Drawing the rest from reference TRBV5-6 and TRBJ1-2, the complete variable domain is DAGVTQSPTHLIKTRGQQVTLRCSPKSGHDTVSWYQQALGQGPQFIFQYYEEEERQRGNFPDRFSGHQFPNYSSELNVNALLLGDSALYLCASSNARGYTFGSGTRLTVV.

The J gene is TRBJ2-1, the V gene TRBV29-1, with no clear D. CDR3 length equals 13 residues. In germline, CDR1 is SQVTM, CDR2 ANQGSEA. V dropped 4 bases and J dropped 0 bases, with 7 bases sitting between them. As DNA, the CDR3 is TGCAGCGTTGTCCTATTCTCCTACAATGAGCAGTTCTTC. Amino acids: CSVVLFSYNEQFF.